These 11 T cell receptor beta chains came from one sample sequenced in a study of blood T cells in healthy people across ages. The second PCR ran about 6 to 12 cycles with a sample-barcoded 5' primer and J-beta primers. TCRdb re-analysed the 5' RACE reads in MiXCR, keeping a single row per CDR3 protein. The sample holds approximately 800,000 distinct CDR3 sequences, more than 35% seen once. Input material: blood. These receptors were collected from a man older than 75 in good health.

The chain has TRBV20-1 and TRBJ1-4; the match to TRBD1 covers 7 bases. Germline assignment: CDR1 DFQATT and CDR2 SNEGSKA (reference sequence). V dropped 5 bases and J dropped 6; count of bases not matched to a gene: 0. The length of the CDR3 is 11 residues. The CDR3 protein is CSAGTDEKLFF. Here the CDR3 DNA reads TGCAGTGCTGGGACAGATGAAAAACTGTTTTTT.

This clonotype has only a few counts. CDR3: CASSRPKDTMIQETQYF. The CDR3 DNA reads as TGCGCCAGCAGCCGGCCAAAGGACACAATGATACAAGAGACCCAGTACTTC. This chain connects TRBV5-1 to TRBJ2-5; D is possibly TRBD1 (5 bases). CDR3 length: 17 amino acids. Trimming took 4 bases from V and 2 from J, leaving 21 bases between them. Germline CDR1 and CDR2: SGHRS and YFSETQ.

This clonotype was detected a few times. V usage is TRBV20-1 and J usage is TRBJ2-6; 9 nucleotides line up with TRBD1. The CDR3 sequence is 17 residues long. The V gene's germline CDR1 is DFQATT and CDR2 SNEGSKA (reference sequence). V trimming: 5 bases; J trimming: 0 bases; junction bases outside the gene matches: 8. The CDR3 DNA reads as TGCAGTGCTGAAACCGGGACAGGGTCCTCTGGGGCCAACGTCCTGACTTTC. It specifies CSAETGTGSSGANVLTF.

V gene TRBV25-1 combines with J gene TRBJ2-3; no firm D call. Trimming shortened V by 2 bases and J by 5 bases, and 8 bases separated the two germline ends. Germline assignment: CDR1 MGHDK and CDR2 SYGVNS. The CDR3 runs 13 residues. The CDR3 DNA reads TGTGCCAGCAGTGAACGAGGAAAAGATACGCAGTATTTT. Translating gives CASSERGKDTQYF. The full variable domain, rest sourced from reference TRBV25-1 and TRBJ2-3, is EADIYQTPRYLVIGTGKKITLECSQTMGHDKMYWYQQDPGMELHLIHYSYGVNSTEKGDLSSESTVSRIRTEHFPLTLESARPSHTSQYLCASSERGKDTQYFGPGTRLTVL.

CDR3 sequence: CASSLVWTNTEAFF. In DNA, the CDR3 is TGCGCCAGCAGCTTGGTATGGACGAACACTGAAGCTTTCTTT. V gene TRBV5-1 combines with J gene TRBJ1-1, with unresolved D. V was cut by 0 bases and J by 1 base, with 7 bases left in between. This CDR3 region has 14 residues. Germline CDR1 SGHRS, CDR2 YFSETQ.

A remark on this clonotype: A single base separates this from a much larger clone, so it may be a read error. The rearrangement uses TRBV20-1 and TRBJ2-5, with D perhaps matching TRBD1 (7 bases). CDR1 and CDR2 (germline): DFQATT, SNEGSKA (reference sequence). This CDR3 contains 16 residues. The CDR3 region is CSASIAAGGHQETLYF. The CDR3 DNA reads TGCAGTGCTAGTATTGCGGCAGGGGGGCACCAAGAGACCCTGTACTTC.

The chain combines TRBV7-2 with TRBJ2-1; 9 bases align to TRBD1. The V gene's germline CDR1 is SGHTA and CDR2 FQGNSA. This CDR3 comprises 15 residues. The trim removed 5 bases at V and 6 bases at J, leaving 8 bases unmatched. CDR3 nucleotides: TGTGCCAGCAGCCCCCCCCGGGACAGGGCCAATGAGCAGTTCTTC. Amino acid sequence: CASSPPRDRANEQFF.

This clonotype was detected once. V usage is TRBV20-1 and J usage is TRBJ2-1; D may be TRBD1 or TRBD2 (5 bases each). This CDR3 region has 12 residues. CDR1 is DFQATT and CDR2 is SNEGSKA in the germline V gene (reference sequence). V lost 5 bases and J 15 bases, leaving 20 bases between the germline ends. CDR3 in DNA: TGCAGTGCTCGTAGTGGCTCGAGGGGCCCGTTCTTC. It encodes CSARSGSRGPFF.

The CDR3, as DNA: TGTGCCAGCAGCCAAGATCCAGCGGGGGCCTACGAGCAGTACTTC. Protein product: CASSQDPAGAYEQYF. The chain couples TRBV4-2 to TRBJ2-7; TRBD2 agrees at 8 bases. The CDR3 consists of 15 residues. V was clipped by 0 bases and J by 2 bases; unmatched bases: 3. Germline V gene lookup returns CDR1 LGHNA and CDR2 YNFKEQ.

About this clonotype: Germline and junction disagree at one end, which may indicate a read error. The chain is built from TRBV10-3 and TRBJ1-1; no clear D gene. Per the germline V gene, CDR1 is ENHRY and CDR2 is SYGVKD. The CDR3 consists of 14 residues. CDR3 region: CAISDPGRDTETFF. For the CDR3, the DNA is TGTGCCATCAGTGATCCGGGCCGGGATACTGAAACTTTCTTT.

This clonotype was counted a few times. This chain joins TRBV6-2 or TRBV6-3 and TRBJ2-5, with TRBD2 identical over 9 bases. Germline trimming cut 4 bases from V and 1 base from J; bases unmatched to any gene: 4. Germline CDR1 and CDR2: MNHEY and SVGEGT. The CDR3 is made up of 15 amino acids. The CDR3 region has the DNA TGTGCCAGCAGTTCGCTAGCGGGAATCCAAGAGACCCAGTACTTC. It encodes CASSSLAGIQETQYF.